This T cell receptor (beta chain) was identified in a study of prognosis after radiotherapy for stage I lung cancer. The authors amplified TCR beta CDR3 from genomic DNA using two-round multiplex PCR. Primers (each specific to one TRBV or TRBJ gene) were used in first-round PCR. TCRdb itself ran the multiplex PCR reads through MiXCR, one entry per CDR3 protein. The data hold 25,000 to 35,000 distinct CDR3 sequences, with about 30% observed a single time. This clonotype was picked up many times. Germline CDR1 and CDR2: KGHSH and LQKENI. CDR3 length: 15 amino acids. Trimming left V 6 bases short and J 3 bases short, with 12 bases between.

The source is a donor aged 50 or older with non-small cell lung cancer. Material: PBMCs, obtained before or after stereotactic body radiation therapy (not recorded which). The rearrangement joins TRBV18 to TRBJ1-6; tentatively, D is TRBD1 (5 bases). CDR3 amino acids: CASSKQGLYNSPLHF. CDR3 DNA: TGTGCCAGCTCGAAGCAGGGACTCTATAATTCACCCCTCCACTTT.